The count of the clone carrying this T cell receptor (beta chain) is one. What it recognizes is unknown. The sample belongs to a study of blood T cells in healthy people across ages. Study-level results: Estimates of diversity drawn from one million T cells were considered underestimates. Significant beta diversity loss was already apparent by age approximately 37, declining roughly linearly.

It was with a sample-barcoded 5' primer and a J-beta primer mix that a second PCR of about 7 to 12 cycles was run. MiXCR, run by TCRdb on the 5' RACE reads, gives a single entry per CDR3 protein. The sample lists about 2 million distinct CDR3 sequences, 49% occurring once. The sample comprised blood. This receptor was obtained from a woman aged 40 to 50 in good health.

CDR3 sequence reads: CASSSEGVKSAWEQYF. CDR3 DNA sequence: TGTGCCAGCAGCTCGGAAGGGGTGAAATCCGCTTGGGAGCAGTACTTC. The chain carries TRBV11-2 and TRBJ2-7, with D maybe TRBD1 (5 bases). Germline V gene data show CDR1 as SGHAT and CDR2 as FQNNGV. V lost 4 bases to trimming and J lost 7 bases, with 23 bases between them. The CDR3 contains 16 residues.